What follows is one T cell receptor (beta chain) and its context. What it binds is unknown. This specimen comes from a study of T cell responses to AZD1222 COVID-19 vaccine. Across the study: Second doses were pooled across both intervals (about 4 or about 12 weeks). The study's findings and limits: Females outnumbered males among donors, who were mostly white British; clonal diversity was possibly underestimated.

Assay used: immunoSEQ multiplex PCR; TCRdb lists only in-frame clones, some missing. The table includes about 62,000 clones, roughly three quarters detected once. V shed 4 bases and J 6 bases; nucleotides not matched to a gene: 15. Germline V lookup: CDR1 SGHTS, CDR2 YDEGEE. The CDR3 has 17 residues. This receptor was identified in an adult in good health. J is TRBJ2-3 and V is TRBV5-8; TRBD2 agrees at 9 bases. Specimen: peripheral blood, collected on day 0 of AZD1222 vaccination. CDR3 sequence: CASSHGTSKTAADTQYF. The CDR3 DNA reads TGTGCCAGCAGCCACGGGACTAGCAAAACAGCCGCGGATACGCAGTATTTT.